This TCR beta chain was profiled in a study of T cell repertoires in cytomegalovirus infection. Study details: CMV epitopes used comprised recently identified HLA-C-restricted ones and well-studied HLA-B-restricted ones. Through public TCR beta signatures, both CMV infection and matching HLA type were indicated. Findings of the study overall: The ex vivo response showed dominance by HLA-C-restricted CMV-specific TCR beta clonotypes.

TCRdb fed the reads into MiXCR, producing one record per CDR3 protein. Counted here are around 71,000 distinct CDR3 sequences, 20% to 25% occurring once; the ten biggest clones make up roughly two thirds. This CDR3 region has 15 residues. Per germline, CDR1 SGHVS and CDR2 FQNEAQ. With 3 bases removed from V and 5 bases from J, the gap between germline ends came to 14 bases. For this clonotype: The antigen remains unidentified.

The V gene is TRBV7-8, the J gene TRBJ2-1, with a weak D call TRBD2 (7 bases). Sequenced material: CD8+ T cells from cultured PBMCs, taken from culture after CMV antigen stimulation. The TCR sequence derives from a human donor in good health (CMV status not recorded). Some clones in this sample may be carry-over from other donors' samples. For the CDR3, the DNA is TGTGCCAGCAGCTTCTATCGGGGGGCGCACAATGAGCAGTTCTTC. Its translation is CASSFYRGAHNEQFF. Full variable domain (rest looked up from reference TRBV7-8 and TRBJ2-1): GAGVSQSPRYKVAKRGQDVALRCDPISGHVSLFWYQQALGQGPEFLTYFQNEAQLDKSGLPSDRFFAERPEGSVSTLKIQRTQQEDSAVYLCASSFYRGAHNEQFFGPGTRLTVL.